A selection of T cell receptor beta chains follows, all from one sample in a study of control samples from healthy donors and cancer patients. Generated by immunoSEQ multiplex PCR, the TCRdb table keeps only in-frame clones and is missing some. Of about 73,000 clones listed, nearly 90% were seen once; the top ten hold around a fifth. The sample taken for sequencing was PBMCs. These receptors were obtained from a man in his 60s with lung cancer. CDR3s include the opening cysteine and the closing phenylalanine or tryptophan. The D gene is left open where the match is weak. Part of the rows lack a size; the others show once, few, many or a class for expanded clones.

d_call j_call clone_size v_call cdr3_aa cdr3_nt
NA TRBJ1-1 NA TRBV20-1 CSASRYGANTEAFF TGCAGTGCTAGTAGGTATGGGGCCAACACTGAAGCTTTCTTT
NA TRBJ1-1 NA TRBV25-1 CASSVRDLNTEAFF TGTGCCAGCAGTGTCCGGGACCTGAACACTGAAGCTTTCTTT
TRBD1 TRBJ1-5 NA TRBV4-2 CASSQERQGDQPQHF TGTGCCAGCAGCCAAGAGAGACAGGGAGATCAGCCCCAGCATTTT
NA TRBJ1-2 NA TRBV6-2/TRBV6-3 CASSFQGMYGYTF TGTGCCAGCAGTTTTCAGGGGATGTATGGCTACACCTTC
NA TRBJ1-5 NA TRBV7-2 CASSPSWGVGQPQHF TGTGCCAGCAGCCCCTCCTGGGGAGTTGGTCAGCCCCAGCATTTT
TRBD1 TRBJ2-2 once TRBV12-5 CASGLVLTGASTGELFF TGTGCTAGTGGTTTGGTACTAACAGGGGCCTCAACCGGGGAGCTGTTTTTT
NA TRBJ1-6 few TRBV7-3 CASSLSVNSPLHF TGTGCCAGCAGCTTATCCGTTAATTCACCCCTCCACTTT
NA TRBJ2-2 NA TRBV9 CASSVALRGNTGELFF TGTGCCAGCAGCGTAGCTCTCAGGGGGAACACCGGGGAGCTGTTTTTT
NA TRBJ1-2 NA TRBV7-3 CASSLAASPVGYTF TGTGCCAGCAGCTTAGCCGCATCCCCTGTCGGCTACACCTTC
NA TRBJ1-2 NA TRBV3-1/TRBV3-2 CASSQDRNYGYTF TGTGCCAGCAGCCAAGACAGGAACTATGGCTACACCTTC
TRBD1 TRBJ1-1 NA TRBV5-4 CASSLADRGMGTEAFF TGTGCCAGCAGCTTGGCCGACAGGGGCATGGGCACTGAAGCTTTCTTT
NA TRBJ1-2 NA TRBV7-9 CASSLRQEQTNYGYTF TGTGCCAGCAGCTTGAGGCAGGAGCAAACTAACTATGGCTACACCTTC
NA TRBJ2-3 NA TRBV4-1 CASSQVGTGSTDTQYF TGCGCCAGCAGCCAAGTGGGAACAGGGAGCACAGATACGCAGTATTTT
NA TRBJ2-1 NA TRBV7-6 CASSLGTYNEQFF TGTGCCAGCAGCTTAGGGACCTACAATGAGCAGTTCTTC
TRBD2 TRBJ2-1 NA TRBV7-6 CASSLRERGSESYNEQFF TGTGCCAGCAGCTTAAGAGAGCGGGGCAGTGAGTCCTACAATGAGCAGTTCTTC
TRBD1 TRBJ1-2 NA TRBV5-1 CASSWTGTDGYTF TGCGCCAGCAGCTGGACAGGTACGGATGGCTACACCTTC
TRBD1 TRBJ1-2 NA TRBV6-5 CASSRDRGNYGYTF TGTGCCAGCAGTCGTGACAGGGGGAACTATGGCTACACCTTC
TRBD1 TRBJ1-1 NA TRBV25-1 CASSVTGGTEAFF TGTGCCAGCAGTGTCACAGGGGGCACTGAAGCTTTCTTT
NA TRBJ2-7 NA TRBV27 CASSPGRSYEQYF TGTGCCAGCAGTCCGGGGAGATCCTACGAGCAGTACTTC
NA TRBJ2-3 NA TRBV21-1 CASEQEFPIYPSTDTQYF TGTGCCAGCGAGCAAGAGTTCCCGATCTACCCTAGCACAGATACGCAGTATTTT
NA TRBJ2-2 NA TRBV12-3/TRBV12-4 CASSLQGAGPVF TGTGCCAGCAGTTTACAAGGGGCCGGGCCGGTTTTT
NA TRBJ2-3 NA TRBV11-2 CASSLAGDTQYF TGTGCCAGCAGCTTAGCGGGGGATACGCAGTATTTT
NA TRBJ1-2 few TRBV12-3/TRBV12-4 CASSSTNYGYTF TGTGCCAGCAGTTCGACTAACTATGGCTACACCTTC
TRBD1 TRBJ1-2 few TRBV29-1 CSVEEGGRGYGYTF TGCAGCGTTGAAGAAGGGGGCAGGGGATATGGCTACACCTTC
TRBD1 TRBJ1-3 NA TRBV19 CASSRSGTGSVTGNTIYF TGTGCCAGTAGTAGAAGTGGGACAGGGTCGGTCACTGGAAACACCATATATTTT
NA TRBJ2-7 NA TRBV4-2 CASSQEGITYEQYF TGTGCCAGCAGCCAAGAGGGCATTACCTACGAGCAGTACTTC
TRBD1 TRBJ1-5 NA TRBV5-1 CASSFGPGQDTNQPQHF TGCGCCAGCAGCTTTGGTCCAGGACAGGACACCAATCAGCCCCAGCATTTT
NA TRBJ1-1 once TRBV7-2 CASSLAVNREAFF TGTGCCAGCAGCTTAGCGGTTAACCGTGAAGCTTTCTTT
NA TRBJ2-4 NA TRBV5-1 CASSLEGGEDIQYF TGCGCCAGCAGCTTGGAGGGGGGAGAGGACATTCAGTACTTC
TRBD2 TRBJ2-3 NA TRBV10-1 CASSDPGLPTDTQYF TGCGCCAGCAGTGATCCGGGACTACCCACAGATACGCAGTATTTT
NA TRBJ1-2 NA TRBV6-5 CASRRAGDNYGYTF TGTGCCAGCAGGAGGGCAGGGGATAACTATGGCTACACCTTC
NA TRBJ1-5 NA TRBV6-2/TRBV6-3 CASSAGNQPQHF TGTGCCAGCAGTGCGGGGAATCAGCCCCAGCATTTT
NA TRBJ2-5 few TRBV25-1 CASSEGGGVRETQYF TGTGCCAGCAGTGAAGGAGGGGGCGTTAGAGAGACCCAGTACTTC
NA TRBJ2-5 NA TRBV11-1 CASSLGGQTQETQYF TGTGCCAGCAGCCTGGGCGGCCAGACCCAAGAGACCCAGTACTTC
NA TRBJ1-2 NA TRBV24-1 CATSENDRNYGYTF TGTGCCACCAGTGAGAACGACAGGAACTATGGCTACACCTTC
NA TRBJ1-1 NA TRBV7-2 CASSHDGGPTEAFF TGTGCCAGCAGCCACGACGGGGGACCAACTGAAGCTTTCTTT
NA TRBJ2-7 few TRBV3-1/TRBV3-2 CASKVADSYEQYF TGTGCCAGCAAAGTCGCCGACTCCTACGAGCAGTACTTC
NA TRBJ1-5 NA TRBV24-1 CATTTGSNQPQHF TGTGCCACCACCACGGGGAGCAATCAGCCCCAGCATTTT
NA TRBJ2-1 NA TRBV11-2 CASSPLGSSYNEQFF TGTGCCAGCAGCCCCCTGGGAAGCTCCTACAATGAGCAGTTCTTC
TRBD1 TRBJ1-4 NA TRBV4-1 CASSQMDRDNEKLFF TGCGCCAGCAGCCAAATGGACAGGGATAATGAAAAACTGTTTTTT
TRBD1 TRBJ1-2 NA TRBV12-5 CASGQMDRGYGYTF TGTGCTAGTGGACAAATGGACAGGGGCTATGGCTACACCTTC
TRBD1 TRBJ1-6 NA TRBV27 CASSWLSRGDRSPLHF TGTGCCAGCAGTTGGCTATCCAGGGGGGACCGTTCACCCCTCCACTTT
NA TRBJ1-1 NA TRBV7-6 CASSFGQGSNTEAFF TGTGCCAGCAGCTTCGGGCAAGGCTCGAACACTGAAGCTTTCTTT
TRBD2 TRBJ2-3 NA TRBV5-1 CASSSGLAGGQLDTQYF TGCGCCAGCAGCTCGGGACTAGCGGGGGGGCAATTAGATACGCAGTATTTT
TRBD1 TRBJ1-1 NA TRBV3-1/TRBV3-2 CASSNRDRGTEAFF TGTGCCAGCAGCAACCGGGACAGGGGCACTGAAGCTTTCTTT
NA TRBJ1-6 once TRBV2 CASSERGLENSPLHF TGTGCCAGCAGTGAAAGAGGGCTTGAGAATTCACCCCTCCACTTT
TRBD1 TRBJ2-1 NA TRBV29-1 CSGGTGYNEQFF TGCAGCGGAGGGACAGGTTACAATGAGCAGTTCTTC
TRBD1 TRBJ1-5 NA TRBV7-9 CASSRDSQFTQPQHF TGTGCCAGCAGCCGGGACAGCCAGTTCACTCAGCCCCAGCATTTT
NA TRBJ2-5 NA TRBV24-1 CATSDSAGAGVKTQYF TGTGCCACCAGTGATTCCGCCGGGGCAGGGGTAAAGACCCAGTACTTC
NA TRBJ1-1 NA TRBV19 CASSIRGEDTEAFF TGTGCCAGTAGTATAAGGGGGGAAGACACTGAAGCTTTCTTT
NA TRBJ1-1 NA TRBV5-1 CASSLMSEGTEAFF TGCGCCAGCAGCTTGATGTCAGAAGGGACTGAAGCTTTCTTT
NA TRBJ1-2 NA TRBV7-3 CASSPISGSYYGYTF TGTGCCAGCAGTCCTATTTCAGGGAGCTACTATGGCTACACCTTC
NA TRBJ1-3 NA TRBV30 CASGGASTGNTIYF TGTGCCTCTGGGGGGGCAAGCACTGGAAACACCATATATTTT
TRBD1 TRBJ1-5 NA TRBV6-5 CASSPGQVYNQPQHF TGTGCCAGCAGTCCAGGACAGGTTTACAATCAGCCCCAGCATTTT
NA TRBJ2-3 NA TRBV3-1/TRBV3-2 CASSRLADTQYF TGTGCCAGCAGTCGACTAGCAGATACGCAGTATTTT
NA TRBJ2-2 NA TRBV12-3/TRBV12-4 CAGRTANTGELFF TGTGCCGGAAGGACAGCGAACACCGGGGAGCTGTTTTTT
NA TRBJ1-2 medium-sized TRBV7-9 CASSLIQGLTSGYTF TGTGCCAGCAGCTTAATTCAGGGCCTGACCAGTGGCTACACCTTC
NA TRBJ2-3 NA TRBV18 CASSPGPRTDTQYF TGTGCCAGCTCTCCGGGACCGCGCACAGATACGCAGTATTTT
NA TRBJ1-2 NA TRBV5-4 CASSPEQSFYGYTF TGTGCCAGCAGCCCGGAGCAAAGTTTCTATGGCTACACCTTC